The T cell receptor (beta chain) described here comes from a study of cytomegalovirus exposure and HLA in healthy donors. Study-level results: Compared with the approximately 680-donor mean, an Asian-associated ancestry cluster reportedly had fewer N-insertions, according to a later analysis. A missense variant in DCLRE1C was later tied to TCR beta V- and J-gene trimming.

Comment on this clone: The target antigen is unknown.

This PCR relied on a set of 60 Vbeta primers and 13 Jbeta primers. The protocol was immunoSEQ multiplex PCR, while the TCRdb copy is restricted to in-frame clones and leaves out a portion. The table includes around 190,000 clones, around 80% detected once. This CDR3 spans 14 amino acids. The germline V and J ends were trimmed by 3 bases and 6 bases, with 14 bases remaining between them. Looked up from germline, CDR1 is MNHNS and CDR2 is SASEGT. The clonotype was recovered from a girl aged 2-10 years in good health and CMV-seropositive. The chain links TRBV6-1 to TRBJ1-2; no clear D. Sequenced material: PBMCs. Here the CDR3 DNA reads TGTGCCAGCAGTGACGGAAGGGAGGCAAATGGCTACACCTTC. This codes for CASSDGREANGYTF.